The 22 T cell receptor beta chains listed next were all sequenced from one sample in a study of post-analysis software for immune sequencing data. Their antigens are not known. Regarding the study as a whole: Roughly five TRBV segments occurring more often in patients than controls included TRBV5-6, TRBV5-1 and TRBV20-1.

Incorporated into the TCR beta cDNA libraries were unique molecular identifiers, which served to reduce PCR and sequencing biases. Each CDR3 protein gets one entry after TCRdb re-called the PCR reads with MiXCR. The sample includes 600,000 to 700,000 distinct CDR3 sequences, around 64% of them seen just once. The material sequenced was blood. The receptors stem from a girl aged 2 to 10 with multiple sclerosis.

This clonotype occurred a few times. V is TRBV7-9 and J is TRBJ2-1; 12 bases agree with TRBD2. Losses at the gene ends were 5 bases for V and 0 bases for J; bases not matched to a gene: 8. Germline assignment: CDR1 SEHNR and CDR2 FQNEAQ (reference sequence). This CDR3 has 18 residues. The DNA of the CDR3 is TGTGCCAGCAGCCCGCCGACTAGCGGGAGAGGCTCCTACAATGAGCAGTTCTTC. Residues: CASSPPTSGRGSYNEQFF.

CDR3 in amino acids: CASSMGGGGGYNEQFF. CDR3 nucleotides: TGTGCCAGTAGTATGGGAGGCGGAGGCGGTTACAATGAGCAGTTCTTC. This sequence joins TRBV19 and TRBJ2-1, with D maybe TRBD2 (6 bases). Germline CDR1 and CDR2: LNHDA and SQIVND (reference sequence). V was shortened by 3 bases and J by 4 bases, with 16 bases between the two germline ends. The length of the CDR3 is 16 residues.

The chain joins TRBV5-1 to TRBJ2-3; TRBD2 matches at 8 bases. After removal of 1 base from V and 4 bases from J, the junction contained 5 bases not matched to a gene. CDR1 is SGHRS and CDR2 is YFSETQ in the germline V gene. The CDR3 has 15 amino acids. CDR3 DNA sequence: TGCGCCAGCAGCTTGAATAGCGGGATTGCAGATACGCAGTATTTT. Its protein is CASSLNSGIADTQYF.

The V and J genes are TRBV9 and TRBJ2-1, with D unresolved. The germline CDR1 and CDR2 sequences are SGDLS and YYNGEE. This CDR3 has 14 residues. Between the trimmed V and J ends, which lost 0 bases and 4 bases, there was a span of 8 bases. CDR3 nucleotides: TGTGCCAGCAGCGTAGGGGTCATATACAATGAGCAGTTCTTC. This sequence encodes CASSVGVIYNEQFF.

The chain employs TRBV4-2 and TRBJ2-3; TRBD2 matches at 10 bases. Per the germline V gene, CDR1 is LGHNA and CDR2 is YNFKEQ. The CDR3 is 18 amino acids. With 0 bases clipped from V and 3 bases from J, the junction kept 9 bases outside the gene matches. CDR3 nucleotide sequence: TGTGCCAGCAGCCAAGAGTCGGCTAGCGGGGGTAGGACAGATACGCAGTATTTT. Translated, it gives CASSQESASGGRTDTQYF.

The gene calls are TRBV4-1 and TRBJ1-1; 7 nucleotides align to TRBD1. The ends lost 8 bases at V and 7 bases at J; junction bases unmatched: 4. This CDR3 is built from 11 residues. The germline CDR1 and CDR2 sequences are MGHRA and YSYEKL. CDR3 DNA: TGCGCCAGCGGGGACAGTTTTGAAGCTTTCTTT. This sequence encodes CASGDSFEAFF.

This clonotype was picked up a small number of times. V gene TRBV7-9 combines with J gene TRBJ2-7; 7 bases agree with TRBD2. Unmatched junction bases numbered 5, after V lost 1 base and J lost 2 bases. The CDR3 contains 15 residues. The germline CDR1 and CDR2 sequences are SEHNR and FQNEAQ (reference sequence). The CDR3 nucleotides are TGTGCCAGCAGCTTAGTGCCTAGCGGAGCCTACGAGCAGTACTTC. Amino acids: CASSLVPSGAYEQYF.

V and J are TRBV7-2 and TRBJ2-3; TRBD2 matches at 13 bases. Trimming took 0 bases from V and 6 from J; bases not matched to a gene: 12. CDR1 is SGHTA, CDR2 FQGNSA, per germline. The CDR3 length is 19 residues. The CDR3 nucleotides are TGTGCCAGCAGCTTAGCCACATCTTGGACTAGCGGGAGAGCTGATACGCAGTATTTT. As protein: CASSLATSWTSGRADTQYF.

This sequence joins TRBV15 and TRBJ2-3, with 8 bases lining up with TRBD2. V lost 5 bases to trimming and J lost 1 base; unmatched junction nucleotides: 8. In germline, CDR1 is LNHNV, CDR2 YYDKDF (reference sequence). This CDR3 spans 16 amino acids. The CDR3 loop reads CATSEGLAFRTDTQYF. The CDR3 nucleotides are TGTGCCACCAGCGAAGGACTAGCCTTTCGCACAGATACGCAGTATTTT.

The V gene is TRBV6-6, the J gene TRBJ1-5, with a possible D match to TRBD1 (5 bases). The CDR3 length is 15 residues. Trimming removed 0 bases from V and 4 bases from J, with 10 bases in between. Germline assignment: CDR1 MNHNY and CDR2 SVGAGI (reference sequence). The CDR3 DNA reads as TGTGCCAGCAGTTACTCACAGGATCGTAATCAGCCCCAGCATTTT. The encoded protein is CASSYSQDRNQPQHF.

This clonotype was seen a handful of times. The chain employs TRBV7-6 and TRBJ2-1; 12 bases fit TRBD1. Germline CDR1 SGHVS, CDR2 FNYEAQ. V was pared by 3 bases and J by 10 bases, with 4 bases of the junction left unmatched. The CDR3 sequence is 14 residues long. CDR3 protein: CASSFGTGGREQFF. The CDR3 nucleotides read TGTGCCAGCAGCTTCGGGACAGGGGGCCGGGAGCAGTTCTTC.

This chain uses TRBV4-3 with TRBJ2-3; 10 positions match TRBD2. CDR1 LGHNA and CDR2 YSLEER come from the germline V gene. Germline trimming cut 0 bases from V and 6 bases from J; bases unmatched to any gene: 9. The CDR3 is 17 amino acids. CDR3 nucleotide sequence: TGCGCCAGCAGCCAAGATTGGAGCGGGGGGGCTTGGGATACGCAGTATTTT. Its translation: CASSQDWSGGAWDTQYF.

In this sample, this clonotype turned up a few times. The chain is built from TRBV4-2 and TRBJ2-3, with D perhaps matching TRBD2 (6 bases). V lost 0 bases, J lost 0 bases, and 16 bases lay in between. Germline loops: CDR1 LGHNA, CDR2 YNFKEQ. The CDR3 totals 18 residues. The CDR3 sequence is CASSQDSVSGPSTDTQYF. The CDR3 coding sequence is TGTGCCAGCAGCCAAGATTCCGTTAGCGGACCTAGCACAGATACGCAGTATTTT.

CDR3 residues: CASTEEGTDTQYF. The CDR3 DNA sequence: TGTGCCAGCACCGAAGAGGGCACAGATACGCAGTATTTT. This chain joins TRBV12-3 or TRBV12-4 and TRBJ2-3; no reliable D call. This CDR3 region has 13 residues. Trimming left V 7 bases short and J 1 base short, with 9 bases between.

J is TRBJ2-5 and V is TRBV29-1; a weak D match, TRBD2 (6 bases). This CDR3 comprises 15 residues. Germline CDR1 reads SQVTM; CDR2 reads ANQGSEA. The germline V and J ends were trimmed by 2 bases and 5 bases, with 18 bases remaining between them. The CDR3 region has the DNA TGCAGCGTTGAACTGGAGGAGGGGTTAGACGAGACCCAGTACTTC. As protein: CSVELEEGLDETQYF.

The genes are TRBV5-1 and TRBJ2-1; D is undetermined. Germline V gives CDR1 SGHRS, CDR2 YFSETQ. The CDR3 is 13 amino acids. The ends were cut back, 7 bases at V and 4 bases at J, with 12 bases in the middle. The CDR3 is CASALQDYNEQFF. CDR3 sequence (DNA): TGCGCCAGCGCCCTCCAGGATTACAATGAGCAGTTCTTC.

This clonotype was observed a few times. V and J are TRBV10-3 and TRBJ1-5; D gene uncertain. This CDR3 is built from 12 residues. Deletions cut 2 bases from V and 3 bases from J, with 2 bases between. Looked up from germline, CDR1 is ENHRY and CDR2 is SYGVKD. In DNA form, the CDR3 reads TGTGCCATCAGTGAGACCAATCAGCCCCAGCATTTT. Encoded protein: CAISETNQPQHF.

This clonotype was seen a handful of times. The DNA for the CDR3 is TGTGCCAGCTCCGCAACCGGACCAGATACGCAGTATTTT. It encodes CASSATGPDTQYF. This chain uses TRBV18 with TRBJ2-3; the D is unclear. The germline gives CDR1 KGHSH, CDR2 LQKENI. The CDR3 is made up of 13 amino acids. V lost 6 bases and J 4 bases, leaving 11 bases between the germline ends.

This clonotype was picked up a small number of times. The rearrangement joins TRBV20-1 to TRBJ2-3, with TRBD1 as a possible D gene (5 bases). V lost 0 bases, J lost 2 bases, and 12 bases lay in between. The germline CDR1 and CDR2 sequences are DFQATT and SNEGSKA (reference sequence). This CDR3 contains 15 residues. The CDR3 protein is CSARDSGISTDTQYF. The CDR3 bases are TGCAGTGCTAGAGATTCAGGGATATCCACAGATACGCAGTATTTT.

The rearrangement joins TRBV29-1 to TRBJ2-1, with 10 nucleotides matching TRBD2. J was trimmed by 6 bases and V by 4 bases; bases with no gene match: 3. Looked up from germline, CDR1 is SQVTM and CDR2 is ANQGSEA. The CDR3 contains 13 residues. The CDR3 sequence is CSVGLAGVNEQFF. The CDR3 region has the DNA TGCAGCGTTGGGCTAGCGGGAGTCAATGAGCAGTTCTTC.

This clonotype has more than one count but fewer than ten. This chain connects TRBV3-1 to TRBJ2-5; 9 nucleotides line up with TRBD2. This CDR3 is built from 20 residues. Trimming removed 4 bases from V and 2 bases from J; junction bases left unmatched: 20. Per the germline V gene, CDR1 is LGHDT and CDR2 is YNNKEL (reference sequence). The CDR3 loop is CASSPKTLTSGMWAQETQYF. CDR3 coding DNA: TGTGCCAGCAGCCCCAAGACGTTGACTAGCGGTATGTGGGCTCAAGAGACCCAGTACTTC.

The sample holds a few counts of this clonotype. The rearrangement uses TRBV4-1 and TRBJ2-1, with 10 bases matching TRBD2. In germline, CDR1 is MGHRA, CDR2 YSYEKL. With V trimmed by 4 bases and J by 8 bases, 8 bases remained unmatched. The CDR3 contains 15 residues. DNA of the CDR3: TGCGCCAGCAGCCTAATAGCGGGAGGAAGATATGAGCAGTTCTTC. Its translation is CASSLIAGGRYEQFF.